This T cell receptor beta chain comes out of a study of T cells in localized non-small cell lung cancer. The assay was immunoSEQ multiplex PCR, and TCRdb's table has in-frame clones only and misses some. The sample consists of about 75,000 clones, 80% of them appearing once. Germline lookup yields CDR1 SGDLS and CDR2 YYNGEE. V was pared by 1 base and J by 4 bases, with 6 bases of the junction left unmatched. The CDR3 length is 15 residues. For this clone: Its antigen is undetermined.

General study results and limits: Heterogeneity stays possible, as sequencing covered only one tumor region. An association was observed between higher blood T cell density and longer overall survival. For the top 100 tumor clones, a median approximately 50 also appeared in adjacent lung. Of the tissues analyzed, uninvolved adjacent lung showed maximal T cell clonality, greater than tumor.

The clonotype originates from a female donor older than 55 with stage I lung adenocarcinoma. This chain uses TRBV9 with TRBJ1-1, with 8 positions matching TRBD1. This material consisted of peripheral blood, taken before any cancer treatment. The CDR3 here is CASSVQGAGITEAFF. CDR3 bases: TGTGCCAGCAGCGTACAGGGGGCGGGGATCACTGAAGCTTTCTTT.